This TCR beta chain was documented in a study of T cells in Graves' hyperthyroidism and ophthalmopathy (dated by TCRdb to the late 2010s). Describing the broader study: Peripheral blood was collected at initial diagnosis, before any treatment. For training and testing, the roughly 97 patients in the discovery cohort were randomly divided in a 7:3 ratio. Prospective prediction of ophthalmopathy was tested in an independent validation cohort of approximately 18 hyperthyroidism patients and some 17 patients who later progressed to ophthalmopathy. After blood sampling, hyperthyroidism patients were treated with methimazole at a starting dose of 30 mg daily, and ophthalmopathy patients were treated with high-dose intravenous methylprednisolone. In addition, the study compared T-cell repertoires in thyroid tissue and in blood from six Graves' hyperthyroidism patients. The paper describes TCR Vbeta CDR3 sequencing of fewer than 150 peripheral blood samples, made up of approximately 40 ophthalmopathy patients, 70 to 75 hyperthyroidism patients and 17 progressor patients. A discovery cohort of about 100 patients, approximately 44 with Graves' ophthalmopathy and approximately 60 with stable Graves' hyperthyroidism, was used to find distinguishing TCR V-J signatures.

A patient counted as having stable Graves' hyperthyroidism if no progression to ophthalmopathy occurred over 18 months of follow-up. Hyperthyroidism patients were newly diagnosed, had a disease duration of under 2 months, and were aged 18 to 65 years. Any patient with an uncontrolled infection, another autoimmune disease, pregnancy or lactation was excluded. Clinical symptoms, serum thyroxine and TRAb, thyroid ultrasound, and orbital computed tomography formed the basis for the diagnoses. Ficoll-Paque density gradient centrifugation was used to isolate PBMCs from approximately 10 ml of fresh peripheral blood. Trizol reagent was used to extract total RNA, and RNA quality was then checked on an Agilent 2100 Bioanalyzer. The TCR beta CDR3 regions were amplified from the RNA transcripts. A first-round RT-PCR of the TCR CDR3 used the HTBI primer set with the Qiagen OneStep RT-PCR kit. A second multiplex PCR round built the libraries, followed by size selection and purification. Libraries were sequenced paired-end with 100 bp reads on an Illumina HiSeq2000. The original pipeline was this. SOAPnuke was used to process the raw data, removing reads that contained adapters or uncalled bases, had a mean Phred below 15, or lacked an exact match to the constant primer or identifier. High-quality paired reads were merged using COPE v1.2.5, and each unique nucleotide sequence was defined as a clonotype. Clonotypes were aligned to IMGT TRBV, TRBD and TRBJ reference segments using MiTCR v1.1. The analysis included only V-J combinations with a frequency above 0.0001, which together covered more than 98% of the repertoires. The TCS score was defined as F50 (clonal expansion) divided by E x V (chaos), with BLOSUM62-based TCRdist calculated between CDR3 peptides within each V-J. Welch's t-statistics and random forest reduced approximately 520 V-J features to roughly 13, which were used in a naive Bayes classifier (R e1071). The public sequencing data were trimmed at Q25 with fastp and processed into clonotypes with MiXCR by TCRdb, which kept only in-frame beta chains. CDR3 protein duplicates are merged, each entry listing the most common genes and DNA. These V and J calls derive from TCRdb rather than the authors' analysis. This sample is represented by more than 550,000 distinct CDR3 sequences; roughly 17% of them were singletons. In total, the top ten clones hold around 15% of the sample.

V loses 0 bases, J loses 2 bases, and the germline ends lie 13 bases apart. Per the germline V gene, SNHLY is the CDR1 and FYNNEI is the CDR2. From cysteine to phenylalanine, the CDR3 is 16 amino acids long. This entry keeps only the CDR3 DNA: 48 bases, framed from base 1. The study at large found these results: No statistical method was used to fix the sample size in advance, and group allocation was not hidden from the investigators. Most expanded thyroid clonotypes (frequency above 0.001) were also found in blood, which suggests that blood repertoires may mirror thyroid immune responses. In cross-validation, a model built on a 13 V-J signature told ophthalmopathy apart from stable hyperthyroidism with approximately 90% sensitivity and about 81% specificity, and in testing the same model reached 80%/75%. In validation, the model predicted progression to ophthalmopathy a median of roughly 6.1 months before onset, with over 55% sensitivity and more than 72% specificity.

This clonotype was seen ten or more times. There is no known antigen for this receptor. No much larger clone is present one base from it, and per-base qualities are unavailable. Sequenced input: blood. The sequence joins TRBV2 to TRBJ2-5, with no confidently assigned D gene. This TCR came from a man between 45 and 60 years old with Graves' hyperthyroidism. The encoded CDR3 is CASSEAGSRSQETQYF. The nucleotide sequence reads TGTGCCAGCAGTGAAGCGGGTAGCCGTAGTCAAGAGACCCAGTACTTC.